Each of the 3 T cell receptor beta chains below was sequenced from the same sample in a study of identical twins. In TCRdb, the 5' RACE reads were re-called with MiXCR into one record per CDR3 protein. The sample has around 490,000 distinct CDR3 sequences; roughly an eighth are singletons. The sample was also linked to a second study, of yellow fever vaccine responses in identical twins.

The specimen was CD4+ T cells sorted from blood. These receptors were taken from a woman under 30 in good health.

Comment on this clonotype: An end of the junction does not agree with germline; a read error may underlie this. CDR3 in amino acids: CASSKQGAGNEQFF. The CDR3, as DNA: TGTGCTAGCAGCAAACAGGGGGCTGGCAATGAGCAGTTCTTC. This sequence joins TRBV7-7 and TRBJ2-1; 9 nucleotides match TRBD1. Germline V gene data show CDR1 as SSHAT and CDR2 as FNYEAQ (reference sequence). The CDR3 runs to 14 residues.

This chain links TRBV12-3 or TRBV12-4 with TRBJ2-3; possible D gene TRBD2, 6 bases. The CDR3 sequence is 14 residues long. Between the trimmed V and J ends, which lost 2 bases and 6 bases, there was a span of 12 bases. The CDR3 loop reads CASSLRRGIDTQYF. The DNA for the CDR3 is TGTGCCAGCAGTTTAAGGCGGGGCATCGATACGCAGTATTTT.

The V and J genes are TRBV7-8 and TRBJ2-5, with 8 positions matching TRBD1. Germline CDR1 SGHVS, CDR2 FQNEAQ. The CDR3 extends over 17 amino acids. V lost 0 bases and J lost 3; bases outside the gene matches: 9. The CDR3 here is CASSLATGGSPKETQYF. In DNA form, the CDR3 reads TGTGCCAGCAGCTTAGCCACAGGGGGAAGCCCCAAAGAGACCCAGTACTTC.